What follows describes a single T cell receptor beta chain. The data stem from a study of T cells expressing NK-cell markers. TCRdb reprocessed the 5' RACE reads and reports one entry per CDR3 protein, with no DNA. The listing contains hundreds of thousands of distinct CDR3 sequences. The TCR sequence derives from a woman between 18 and 69 years old in good health. Sample: blood T cells: a sorted CD56 or NKG2C T cell subset, CD4+ or CD8+ T cells, or bulk PBMC T cells (not recorded which).

The CDR3 reads CASSSQSDLYEQYF. The chain recombines TRBV7-2 with TRBJ2-7. Germline V lookup: CDR1 SGHTA, CDR2 FQGNSA. The CDR3 has 14 residues.